This T cell receptor (beta chain) was captured in a study of blood T cell repertoires in COVID-19. For the study at large: Sample material is recorded as cDNA or gDNA derived from T cells, B-cell-depleted T cells, or PBMCs.

The germline CDR1 and CDR2 sequences are LNHDA and SQIVND (reference sequence). Unmatched junction bases numbered 17, after V lost 3 bases and J lost 5 bases. This CDR3 has 19 residues. The assay was immunoSEQ multiplex PCR, and TCRdb's table has in-frame clones only and misses some. The sample carries 200,000 to 300,000 clones, more than 75% recorded once. The receptor was isolated from an older woman with COVID-19, enrolled during active disease. The sequenced sample was peripheral blood. The rearrangement uses TRBV19 and TRBJ2-5; TRBD2 agrees at 11 bases. CDR3 protein: CASSILSHGGLAEEETQYF. The CDR3 DNA is TGTGCCAGTAGTATTTTGAGTCATGGGGGACTAGCGGAGGAGGAGACCCAGTACTTC.